A selection of T cell receptor beta chains follows, all from one sample in a study of identical twins. TCRdb ran MiXCR on the 5' RACE reads and lists one entry per CDR3 protein. The sample carries over 550,000 distinct CDR3 sequences, just over 7% recorded once. These same data were also listed under a study on yellow fever vaccine responses in identical twins.

Material for sequencing was PBMCs. These receptors were obtained from a young woman in good health. CDR3s include the opening cysteine and the closing phenylalanine or tryptophan. The order of the fields is V gene, clone size, J gene, D gene, CDR3 length, CDR3 DNA, CDR3 protein. D genes are given only for firm matches. Clone size is not always given. Where it is, it says once, few, many or a class for expanded clones.

v_gene: TRBV19; abundance: NA; j_gene: TRBJ2-1; d_gene: TRBD1; len: 12; CDR3nt: TGTGCCACCCGCAGGGGGAGAGAAGAGCAGTTCTTC; CDR3aa: CATRRGREEQFF
v_gene: TRBV19; abundance: few; j_gene: TRBJ2-1; d_gene: NA; len: 16; CDR3nt: TGTGCCAGTAGTATGTGGTCAGGGGAGGGTGAGGGTGAGCAGTTCTTC; CDR3aa: CASSMWSGEGEGEQFF
v_gene: TRBV20-1; abundance: NA; j_gene: TRBJ2-7; d_gene: NA; len: 12; CDR3nt: TGCAGTGCCAGAAACCCCACCTACGAGCAGTACTTC; CDR3aa: CSARNPTYEQYF
v_gene: TRBV6-1; abundance: many; j_gene: TRBJ2-1; d_gene: NA; len: 13; CDR3nt: TGTGCCAGCAGGCGCCTCTCCTACAATGAGCAGTTCTTC; CDR3aa: CASRRLSYNEQFF
v_gene: TRBV6-1; abundance: NA; j_gene: TRBJ2-1; d_gene: NA; len: 16; CDR3nt: TGTGCCAGCAGTCCCTTTGGGGCCAGCTCCTACAATGAGCAGTTCTTC; CDR3aa: CASSPFGASSYNEQFF
v_gene: TRBV12-3/TRBV12-4; abundance: many; j_gene: TRBJ2-2; d_gene: NA; len: 13; CDR3nt: TGTGCCAGCAGTTTAGTAGCGACCGGGGAGCTGTTTTTT; CDR3aa: CASSLVATGELFF
v_gene: TRBV29-1; abundance: NA; j_gene: TRBJ2-5; d_gene: NA; len: 11; CDR3nt: TGCAGCGTCGGAGATAGCGGGACCCAGTACTTC; CDR3aa: CSVGDSGTQYF
v_gene: TRBV7-9; abundance: many; j_gene: TRBJ2-1; d_gene: NA; len: 15; CDR3nt: TGTGCCAGCAGCTTATTTATTTTATCCGGGACCCCCTGGATCTTC; CDR3aa: CASSLFILSGTPWIF
v_gene: TRBV7-8; abundance: few; j_gene: TRBJ2-2; d_gene: NA; len: 14; CDR3nt: TGTGCCAGCAGCGTGGGGGGATCCGCCGGGGAGCTGTTTTTT; CDR3aa: CASSVGGSAGELFF
v_gene: TRBV5-5; abundance: few; j_gene: TRBJ2-1; d_gene: NA; len: 15; CDR3nt: TGTGCCAGCAGCTTGGTACGGGGGCAGTACAATGAGCAGTTCTTC; CDR3aa: CASSLVRGQYNEQFF
v_gene: TRBV5-8; abundance: NA; j_gene: TRBJ2-3; d_gene: NA; len: 15; CDR3nt: TGTGCCAGCAGCTTTTTCGGGCCGGGGGTGGATACGCAGTATTTT; CDR3aa: CASSFFGPGVDTQYF
v_gene: TRBV20-1; abundance: NA; j_gene: TRBJ1-1; d_gene: NA; len: 14; CDR3nt: TGCAGTGCTCACCCGAGGAGGGGGAACACTGAAGCTTTCTTT; CDR3aa: CSAHPRRGNTEAFF
v_gene: TRBV12-3/TRBV12-4; abundance: many; j_gene: TRBJ1-2; d_gene: NA; len: 15; CDR3nt: TGTGCCAGCAGTAGTAGTACGACAGGCTTCTATGGCTACACCTTC; CDR3aa: CASSSSTTGFYGYTF
v_gene: TRBV5-1; abundance: many; j_gene: TRBJ2-5; d_gene: NA; len: 13; CDR3nt: TGCGCCAGCAGCAGGCAAGCGAGAGAGACCCAGTACTTC; CDR3aa: CASSRQARETQYF
v_gene: TRBV12-3/TRBV12-4; abundance: few; j_gene: TRBJ1-5; d_gene: NA; len: 15; CDR3nt: TGTGCCAGCAGTCACCGGGACCCACGCAATCAGCCCCAGCATTTT; CDR3aa: CASSHRDPRNQPQHF
v_gene: TRBV27; abundance: many; j_gene: TRBJ1-3; d_gene: NA; len: 15; CDR3nt: TGTGCCAGCAGTTTATCGTCTTTGCCTGGAAACACCATATATTTT; CDR3aa: CASSLSSLPGNTIYF